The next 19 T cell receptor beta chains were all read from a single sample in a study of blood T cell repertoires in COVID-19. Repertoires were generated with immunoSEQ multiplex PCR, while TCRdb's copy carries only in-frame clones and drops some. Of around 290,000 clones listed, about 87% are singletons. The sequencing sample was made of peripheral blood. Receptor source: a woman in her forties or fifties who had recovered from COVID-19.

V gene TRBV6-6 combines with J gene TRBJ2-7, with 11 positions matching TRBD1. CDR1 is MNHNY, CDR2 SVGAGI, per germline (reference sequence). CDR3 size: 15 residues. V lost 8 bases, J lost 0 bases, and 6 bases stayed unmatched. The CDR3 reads CASGQGAVSSYEQYF. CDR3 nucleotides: TGTGCCAGCGGACAGGGGGCGGTTAGCTCCTACGAGCAGTACTTC.

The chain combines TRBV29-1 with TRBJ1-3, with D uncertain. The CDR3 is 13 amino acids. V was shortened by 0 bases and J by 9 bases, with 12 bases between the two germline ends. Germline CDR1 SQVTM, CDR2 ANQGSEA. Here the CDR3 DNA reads TGCAGCGTTGAAGATCTAAGCACAGTCACCATATATTTT. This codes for CSVEDLSTVTIYF.

CDR3 coding DNA: TGTGCCAGCAGGGAGGGGGGGGCAGGGTTGAATGAAGCTTTCTTT. It codes for CASREGGAGLNEAFF. The V call is TRBV27, the J call TRBJ1-1, with TRBD1 as a possible D gene (6 bases). Germline V lookup: CDR1 MNHEY, CDR2 SMNVEV (reference sequence). CDR3 length: 15 residues. Trimming shortened V by 6 bases and J by 7 bases, and 21 bases separated the two germline ends.

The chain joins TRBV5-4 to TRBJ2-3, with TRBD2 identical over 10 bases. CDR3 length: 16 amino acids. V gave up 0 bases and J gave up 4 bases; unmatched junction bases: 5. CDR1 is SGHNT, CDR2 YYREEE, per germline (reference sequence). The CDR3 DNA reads TGTGCCAGCAGCTTGGTATTTAGCGGGGGGCCAGATACGCAGTATTTT. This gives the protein CASSLVFSGGPDTQYF.

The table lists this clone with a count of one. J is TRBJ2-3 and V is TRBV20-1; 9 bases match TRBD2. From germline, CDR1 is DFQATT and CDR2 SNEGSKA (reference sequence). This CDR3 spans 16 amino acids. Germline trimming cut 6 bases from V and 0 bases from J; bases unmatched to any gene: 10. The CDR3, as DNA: TGCAGTGCCAGTAGTCTAGCGGGGTCTAGCACAGATACGCAGTATTTT. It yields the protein CSASSLAGSSTDTQYF.

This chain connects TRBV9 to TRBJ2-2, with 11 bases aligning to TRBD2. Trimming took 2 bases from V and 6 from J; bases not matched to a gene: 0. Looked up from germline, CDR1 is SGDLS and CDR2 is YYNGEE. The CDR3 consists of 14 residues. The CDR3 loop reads CASSVSGGAGELFF. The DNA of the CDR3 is TGTGCCAGCAGCGTTAGCGGGGGGGCCGGGGAGCTGTTTTTT.

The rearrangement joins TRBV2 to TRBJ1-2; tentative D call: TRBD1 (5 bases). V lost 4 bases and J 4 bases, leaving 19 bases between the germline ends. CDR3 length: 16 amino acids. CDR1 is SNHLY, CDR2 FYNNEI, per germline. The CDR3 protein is CASSARISTEGYGYTF. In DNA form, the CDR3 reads TGTGCCAGCAGTGCCCGAATTTCGACAGAAGGCTATGGCTACACCTTC.

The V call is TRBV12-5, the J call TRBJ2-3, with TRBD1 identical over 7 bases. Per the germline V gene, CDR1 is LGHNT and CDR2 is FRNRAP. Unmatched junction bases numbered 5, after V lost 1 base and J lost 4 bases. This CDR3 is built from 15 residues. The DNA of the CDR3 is TGTGCTAGTGGTTTGGATTGGCAGGGGGCAGATACGCAGTATTTT. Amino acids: CASGLDWQGADTQYF.

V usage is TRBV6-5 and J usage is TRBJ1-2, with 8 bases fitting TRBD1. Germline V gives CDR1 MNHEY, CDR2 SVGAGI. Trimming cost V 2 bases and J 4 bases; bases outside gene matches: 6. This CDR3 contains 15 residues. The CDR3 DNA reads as TGTGCCAGCAGTTACCTACAGGGGGATACCTATGGCTACACCTTC. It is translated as CASSYLQGDTYGYTF.

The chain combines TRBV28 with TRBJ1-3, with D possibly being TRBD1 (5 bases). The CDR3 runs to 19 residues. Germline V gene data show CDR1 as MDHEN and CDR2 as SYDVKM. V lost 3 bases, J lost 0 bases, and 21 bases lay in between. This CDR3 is CASSLRVLTGRFSGNTIYF. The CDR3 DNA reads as TGTGCCAGCAGTTTGAGAGTTTTAACAGGCCGGTTCTCTGGAAACACCATATATTTT.

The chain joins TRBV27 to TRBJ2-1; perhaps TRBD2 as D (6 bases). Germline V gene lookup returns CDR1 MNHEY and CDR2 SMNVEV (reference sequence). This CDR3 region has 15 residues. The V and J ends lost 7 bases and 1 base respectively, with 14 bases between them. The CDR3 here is CASKAGGVSYNEQFF. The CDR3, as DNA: TGTGCCAGCAAAGCGGGTGGGGTTTCCTACAATGAGCAGTTCTTC.

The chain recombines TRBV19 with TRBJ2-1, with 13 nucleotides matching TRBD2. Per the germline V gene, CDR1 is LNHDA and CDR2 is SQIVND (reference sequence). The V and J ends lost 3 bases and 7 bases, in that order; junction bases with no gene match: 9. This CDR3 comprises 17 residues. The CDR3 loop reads CASSISTSGRYLNEQFF. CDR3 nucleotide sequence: TGTGCCAGTAGTATCTCGACTAGCGGGAGGTATTTGAATGAGCAGTTCTTC. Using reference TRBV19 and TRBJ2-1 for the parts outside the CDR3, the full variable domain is DGGITQSPKYLFRKEGQNVTLSCEQNLNHDAMYWYRQDPGQGLRLIYYSQIVNDFQKGDIAEGYSVSREKKESFPLTVTSAQKNPTAFYLCASSISTSGRYLNEQFFGPGTRLTVL.

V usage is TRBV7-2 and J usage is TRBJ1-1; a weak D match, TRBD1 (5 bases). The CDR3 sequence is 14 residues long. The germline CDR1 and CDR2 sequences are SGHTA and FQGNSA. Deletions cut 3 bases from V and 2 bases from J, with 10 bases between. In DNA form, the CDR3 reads TGTGCCAGCAGCTTCCAGGGCAGAAACACTGAAGCTTTCTTT. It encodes CASSFQGRNTEAFF.

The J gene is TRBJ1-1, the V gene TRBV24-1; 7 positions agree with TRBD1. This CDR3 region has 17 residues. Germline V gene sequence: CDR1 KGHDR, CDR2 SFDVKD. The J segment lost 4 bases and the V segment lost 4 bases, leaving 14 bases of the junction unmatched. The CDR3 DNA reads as TGTGCCACCAGTGACTATAACTTGCCGGGACAGAGCACTGAAGCTTTCTTT. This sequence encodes CATSDYNLPGQSTEAFF.

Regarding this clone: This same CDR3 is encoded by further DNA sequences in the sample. CDR3 sequence: CASSLATGEETQYF. In nucleotides, the CDR3 is TGCGCCAGCAGCTTAGCGACAGGGGAAGAGACCCAGTACTTC. The chain has TRBV5-1 and TRBJ2-5; 8 bases match TRBD1. CDR1 is SGHRS, CDR2 YFSETQ, per germline. V shed 2 bases, J shed 3 bases, and the junction held 3 bases outside the gene matches. The CDR3 spans 14 residues.

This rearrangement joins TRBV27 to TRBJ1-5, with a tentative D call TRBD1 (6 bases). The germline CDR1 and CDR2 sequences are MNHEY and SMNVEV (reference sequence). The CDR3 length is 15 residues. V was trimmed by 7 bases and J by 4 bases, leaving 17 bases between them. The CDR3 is CASNLSGGANQPQHF. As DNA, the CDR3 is TGTGCCAGCAATCTGTCCGGGGGGGCAAATCAGCCCCAGCATTTT.

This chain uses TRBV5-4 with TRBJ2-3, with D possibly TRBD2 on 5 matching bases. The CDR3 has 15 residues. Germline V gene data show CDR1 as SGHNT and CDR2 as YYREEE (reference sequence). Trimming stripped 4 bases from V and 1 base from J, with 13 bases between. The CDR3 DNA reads TGTGCCAGCAGCGACCTAATCGGGGGCACAGATACGCAGTATTTT. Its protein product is CASSDLIGGTDTQYF.

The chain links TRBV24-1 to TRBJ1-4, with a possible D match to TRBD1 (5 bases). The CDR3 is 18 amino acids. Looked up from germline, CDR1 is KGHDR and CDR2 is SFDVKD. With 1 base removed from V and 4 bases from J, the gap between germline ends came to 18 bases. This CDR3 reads CATSDFGHHARLNEKLFF. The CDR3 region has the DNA TGTGCCACCAGTGATTTTGGACATCACGCGAGGCTTAATGAAAAACTGTTTTTT.

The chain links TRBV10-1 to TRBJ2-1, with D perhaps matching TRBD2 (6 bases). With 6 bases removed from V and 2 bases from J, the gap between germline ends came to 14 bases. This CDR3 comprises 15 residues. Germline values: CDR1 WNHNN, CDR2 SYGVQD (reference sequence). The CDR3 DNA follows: TGCGCCAGCAGCCCAGAGGAGGGAACCTACAATGAGCAGTTCTTC. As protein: CASSPEEGTYNEQFF.